The clone carrying this TCR beta chain was observed many times. This entry comes from a study of T-cell reconstitution after alpha-beta-depleted transplantation in children. Unique molecular identifiers were incorporated into the prepared TCRbeta library. Each CDR3 protein is one row after TCRdb ran MiXCR on the PCR reads. The table has hundreds of thousands of distinct CDR3 sequences, 15% to 20% seen once. This CDR3 region has 16 residues. CDR1 is SGHDT and CDR2 is YYEEEE in the germline V gene. Between the trimmed V and J ends, which lost 4 bases and 5 bases, there was a span of 21 bases. Material: PBMCs from the stem cell graft donor, obtained from the stem cell graft. J is TRBJ2-5 and V is TRBV5-6, with D perhaps matching TRBD2 (6 bases). The receptor's source is a human donor who donated a stem cell graft to a child with acute myeloid leukemia. In DNA form, the CDR3 reads TGTGCCAGCAGCGCTATCCGGGAGCCGGGGCTGGAGACCCAGTACTTC. It yields the protein CASSAIREPGLETQYF.